This T cell receptor beta chain came from a study of control samples from healthy donors and cancer patients. The germline CDR1 and CDR2 sequences are SGHAT and FQNNGV. V lost 4 bases to trimming and J lost 4 bases, with 11 bases between them. The CDR3 is 13 residues long. Some clones are missing from TCRdb's copy, which holds only in-frame ones; the method was immunoSEQ multiplex PCR. The table lists around 140,000 clones, 75% to 95% of them singletons. Comments on this clone: In the same sample, other DNA sequences code for this CDR3.

Sequenced sample: blood. V usage is TRBV11-2 and J usage is TRBJ2-7, with D possibly being TRBD2 (6 bases). This clonotype was obtained from a man between 40 and 49 years old in good health. The CDR3 DNA is TGTGCCAGCAGCTCTCTTCGGGGGTACGAGCAGTACTTC. This codes for CASSSLRGYEQYF.